The 5 T cell receptor beta chains reported below all come from one sample, sequenced in a study of regulatory T cells in long-lasting Graves disease. The time point is: persistent/refractory GD, antithyroid drugs over 5 years with positive TRAb. From RNA extracted from PBMCs, the TCR library was made. Through Arm-PCR of CDR3 regions and iRepertoire HTBI primers, TCR beta libraries were built. Each CDR3 protein gets one entry after TCRdb re-called the multiplex PCR reads with MiXCR. The sample carries 350,000 to 500,000 distinct CDR3 sequences, around 23% recorded once. The sequences come from peripheral blood mononuclear cells (PBMCs), collected when the disease was refractory, from a patient treated with antithyroid drugs. The receptors derive from a female donor with Graves disease.

V is TRBV12-3 or TRBV12-4 and J is TRBJ1-4, with D possibly matching TRBD1 (6 bases). V was trimmed by 5 bases and J by 4 bases, leaving 14 bases between them. CDR3 length: 15 residues. This chain's CDR3 is CASSRWTEGNEKLFF. The CDR3 coding sequence is TGTGCCAGCAGTCGGTGGACAGAGGGTAATGAAAAACTGTTTTTT.

This chain links TRBV7-9 with TRBJ2-1; no clear D gene. Looked up from germline, CDR1 is SEHNR and CDR2 is FQNEAQ (reference sequence). V lost 4 bases, J lost 2 bases, and 9 bases lay in between. CDR3 size: 14 residues. CDR3 residues: CASSSGVAYNEQFF. The CDR3 DNA follows: TGTGCCAGCAGCTCCGGAGTGGCCTACAATGAGCAGTTCTTC. Full variable domain (outside the CDR3, taken from reference TRBV7-9 and TRBJ2-1): DTGVSQNPRHKITKRGQNVTFRCDPISEHNRLYWYRQTLGQGPEFLTYFQNEAQLEKSRLLSDRFSAERPKGSFSTLEIQRTEQGDSAMYLCASSSGVAYNEQFFGPGTRLTVL.

A few counts support this clonotype. CDR3 DNA: TGTGCCAGCAGCTTACTGGACGGACAGGGAGGGAACACCGGGGAGCTGTTTTTT. This codes for CASSLLDGQGGNTGELFF. V usage is TRBV2 and J usage is TRBJ2-2, with 8 bases matching TRBD1. CDR1 is SNHLY, CDR2 FYNNEI, per germline. CDR3 length: 18 amino acids. J was trimmed by 1 base and V by 6 bases; bases with no gene match: 13.

This clonotype occurred many times. The chain combines TRBV6-1 with TRBJ2-5; 11 bases map to TRBD2. The CDR3 is 18 residues long. V shed 3 bases and J 5 bases; nucleotides not matched to a gene: 14. Germline CDR1 MNHNS, CDR2 SASEGT. In DNA, the CDR3 is TGTGCCAGCAGTGACCCCTATTATAGCGGGAGGGTCGTTGAGACCCAGTACTTC. Amino acid sequence: CASSDPYYSGRVVETQYF.

This clonotype was detected ten times or more. The rearrangement joins TRBV28 to TRBJ1-2, with 8 bases aligning to TRBD1. The V gene's germline CDR1 is MDHEN and CDR2 SYDVKM. Trimming cost V 4 bases and J 7 bases; bases outside gene matches: 11. This CDR3 region has 15 residues. CDR3 region: CASSYGRGREFGYTF. The DNA of the CDR3 is TGTGCCAGCAGTTACGGCAGGGGGCGCGAGTTTGGCTACACCTTC.